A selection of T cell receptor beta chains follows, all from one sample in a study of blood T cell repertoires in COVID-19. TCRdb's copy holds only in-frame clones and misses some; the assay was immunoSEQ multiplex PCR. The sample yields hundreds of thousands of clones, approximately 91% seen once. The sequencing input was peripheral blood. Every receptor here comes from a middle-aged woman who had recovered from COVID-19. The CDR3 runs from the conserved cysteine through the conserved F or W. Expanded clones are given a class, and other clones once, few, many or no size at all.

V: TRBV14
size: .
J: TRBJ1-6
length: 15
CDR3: CASSQDHSSNSPLHF

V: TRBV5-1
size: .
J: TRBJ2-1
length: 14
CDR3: CASSPPPSYNEQFF

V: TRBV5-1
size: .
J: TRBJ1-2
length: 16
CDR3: CASSLGTGTRNYGYTF

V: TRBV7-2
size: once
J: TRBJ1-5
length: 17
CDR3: CASSFGGGLRNYQPQHF

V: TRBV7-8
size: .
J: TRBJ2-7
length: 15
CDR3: CASSSPDRGTYEQYF

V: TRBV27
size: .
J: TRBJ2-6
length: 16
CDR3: CASSAYRTSGGFVLTF

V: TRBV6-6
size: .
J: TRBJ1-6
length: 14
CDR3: CASSYIFFDSPLHF

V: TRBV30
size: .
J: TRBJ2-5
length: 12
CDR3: CAWSVMDIHQYF

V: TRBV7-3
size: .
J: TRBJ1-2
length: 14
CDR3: CASSSEGSLYGYTF

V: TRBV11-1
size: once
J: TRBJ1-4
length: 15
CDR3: CASSSIRDYNEKLFF

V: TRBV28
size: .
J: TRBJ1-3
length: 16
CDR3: CASLTGDNFRGNTIYF

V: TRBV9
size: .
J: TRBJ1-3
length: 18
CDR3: CASSVTGGGLSSGNTIYF

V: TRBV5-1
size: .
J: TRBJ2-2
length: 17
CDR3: CASSLTGEGRGTGELFF

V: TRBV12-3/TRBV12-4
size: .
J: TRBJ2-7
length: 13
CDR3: CASSRGQVYEQYF

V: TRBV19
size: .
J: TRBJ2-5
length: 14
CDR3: CASSMTGTGAPQYF

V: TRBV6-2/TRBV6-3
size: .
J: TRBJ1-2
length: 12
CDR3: CASSYPDYGYTF

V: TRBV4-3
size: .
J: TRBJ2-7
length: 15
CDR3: CASSQEMHRAYEQYF

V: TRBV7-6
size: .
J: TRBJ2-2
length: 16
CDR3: CASSLDQGFNTGELFF

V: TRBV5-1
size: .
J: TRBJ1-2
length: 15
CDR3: CASSPEGAANYGYTF

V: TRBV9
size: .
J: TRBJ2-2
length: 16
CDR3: CASSVVGQLNTGELFF

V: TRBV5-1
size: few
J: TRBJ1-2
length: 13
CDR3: CASDTDRGYGYTF

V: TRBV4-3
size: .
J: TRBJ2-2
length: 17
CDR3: CASSQGTSGGWGGELFF

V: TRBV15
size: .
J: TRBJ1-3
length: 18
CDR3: CATSRDYVGGGSGNTIYF

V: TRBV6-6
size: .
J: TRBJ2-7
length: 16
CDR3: CASSYSYGGRTYEQYF

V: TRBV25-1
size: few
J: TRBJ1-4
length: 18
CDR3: CASSAGQGVPATNEKLFF

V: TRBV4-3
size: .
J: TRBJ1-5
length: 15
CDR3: CASSHDRVSNQPQHF

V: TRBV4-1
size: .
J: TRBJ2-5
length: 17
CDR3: CASSERGGSWSLETQYF

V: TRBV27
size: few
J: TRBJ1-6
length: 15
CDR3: CASSPGTPYNSPLHF

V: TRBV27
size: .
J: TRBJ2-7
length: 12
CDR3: CASTGVDDEQYF

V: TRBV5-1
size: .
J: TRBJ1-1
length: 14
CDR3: CASSIGQQNTEAFF

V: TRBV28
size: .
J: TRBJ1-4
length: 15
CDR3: CASSQGGPTNEKLFF

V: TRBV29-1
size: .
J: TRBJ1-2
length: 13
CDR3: CSVPQIDSLGYTF

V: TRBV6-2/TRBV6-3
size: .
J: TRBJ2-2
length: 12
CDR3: CASSPGVGELFF

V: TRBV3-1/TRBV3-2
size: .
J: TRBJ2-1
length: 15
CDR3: CASSQDRVSYNEQFF

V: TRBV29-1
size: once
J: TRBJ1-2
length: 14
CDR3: CSVEEAAQFYGYTF

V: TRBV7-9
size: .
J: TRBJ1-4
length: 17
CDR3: CASRPGSGARNNEKLFF

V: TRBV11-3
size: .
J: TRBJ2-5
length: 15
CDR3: CASSVRTGGGETQYF

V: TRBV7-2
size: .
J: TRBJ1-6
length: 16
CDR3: CASSLVPGQGNSPLHF

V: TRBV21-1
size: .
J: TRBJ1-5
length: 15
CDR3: CASSKASQGRQPQHF

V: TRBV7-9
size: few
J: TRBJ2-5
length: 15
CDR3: CASSSGSGGEETQYF

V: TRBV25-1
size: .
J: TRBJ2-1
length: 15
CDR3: CASIPDRGAYNEQFF

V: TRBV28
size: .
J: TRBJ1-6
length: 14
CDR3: CASGEGRTFSPLHF

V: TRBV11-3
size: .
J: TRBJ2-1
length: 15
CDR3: CASAGTSGRENEQFF